This TCR beta chain comes out of a study of shared clonotypes between healthy human individuals. The data were produced by immunoSEQ multiplex PCR, yet TCRdb's version contains in-frame clones alone and is incomplete. The data hold some 2,500,000 clones, with 93% observed a single time. This TCR came from a man aged 18 to 29 in good health. Some clones in this sample may be carry-over from other donors' samples. The sequenced sample was naive CD4+ T cells from PBMCs. The subset here: CD45RA+ positively selected.

Here the CDR3 reads CASSRGGTSGNYNEQFF. The CDR3 DNA sequence: TGCGCCAGCAGCCGAGGGGGAACTAGCGGAAACTACAATGAGCAGTTCTTC. The gene calls are TRBV5-1 and TRBJ2-1, with 8 bases that match TRBD2. V was pared by 4 bases and J by 3 bases, with 12 bases of the junction left unmatched. The germline V gene has CDR1 SGHRS and CDR2 YFSETQ. The CDR3 has 17 amino acids.